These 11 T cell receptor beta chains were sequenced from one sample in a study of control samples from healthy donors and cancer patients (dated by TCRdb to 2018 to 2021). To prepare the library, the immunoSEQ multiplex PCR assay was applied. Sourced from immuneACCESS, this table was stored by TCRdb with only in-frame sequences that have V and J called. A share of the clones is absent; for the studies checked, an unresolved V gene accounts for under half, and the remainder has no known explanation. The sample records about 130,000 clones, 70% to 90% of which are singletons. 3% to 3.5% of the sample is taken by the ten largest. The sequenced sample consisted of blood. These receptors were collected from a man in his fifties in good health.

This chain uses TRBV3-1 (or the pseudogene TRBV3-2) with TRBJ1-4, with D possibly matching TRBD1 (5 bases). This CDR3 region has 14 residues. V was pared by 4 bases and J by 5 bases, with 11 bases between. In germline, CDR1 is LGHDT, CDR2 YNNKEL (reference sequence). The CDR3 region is CASSLSGYNEKLFF. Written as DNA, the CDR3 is TGTGCCAGCAGCCTTTCAGGGTACAATGAAAAACTGTTTTTT.

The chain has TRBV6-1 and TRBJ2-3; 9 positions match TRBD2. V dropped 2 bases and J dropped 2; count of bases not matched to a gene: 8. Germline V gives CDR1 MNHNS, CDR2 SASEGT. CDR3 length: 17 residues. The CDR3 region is CASSERWSGGITDTQYF. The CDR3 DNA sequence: TGTGCCAGCAGTGAACGGTGGAGCGGGGGGATCACAGATACGCAGTATTTT.

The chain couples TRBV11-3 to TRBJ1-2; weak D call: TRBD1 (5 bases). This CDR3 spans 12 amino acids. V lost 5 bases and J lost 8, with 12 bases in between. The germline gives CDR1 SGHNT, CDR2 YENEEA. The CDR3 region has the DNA TGTGCCAGCAGCCTTGGGGGGGAAGGCTACACCTTC. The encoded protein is CASSLGGEGYTF.

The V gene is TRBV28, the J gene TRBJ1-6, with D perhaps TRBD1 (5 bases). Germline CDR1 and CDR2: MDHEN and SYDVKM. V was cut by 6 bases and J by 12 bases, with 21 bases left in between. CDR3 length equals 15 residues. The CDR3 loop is CASSEGFFSLKPLHF. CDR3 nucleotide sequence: TGTGCCAGCAGCGAGGGGTTTTTCTCCCTAAAACCCCTCCACTTT.

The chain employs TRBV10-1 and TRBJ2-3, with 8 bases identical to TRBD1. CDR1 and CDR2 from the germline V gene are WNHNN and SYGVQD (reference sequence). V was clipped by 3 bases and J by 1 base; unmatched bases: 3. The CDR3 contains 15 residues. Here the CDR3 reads CASSDLDRGTDTQYF. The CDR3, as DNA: TGCGCCAGCAGTGATCTGGACAGGGGCACAGATACGCAGTATTTT.

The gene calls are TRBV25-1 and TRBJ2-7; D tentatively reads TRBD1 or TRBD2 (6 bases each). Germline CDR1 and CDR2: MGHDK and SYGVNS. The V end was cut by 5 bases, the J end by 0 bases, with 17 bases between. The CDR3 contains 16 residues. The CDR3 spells CASSPSLGGISYEQYF. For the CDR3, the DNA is TGTGCCAGCAGTCCCAGTCTAGGGGGGATCTCCTACGAGCAGTACTTC.

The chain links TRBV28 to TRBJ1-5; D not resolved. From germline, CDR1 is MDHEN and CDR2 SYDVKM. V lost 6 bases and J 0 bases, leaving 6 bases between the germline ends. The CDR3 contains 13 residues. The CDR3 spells CASRVHSNQPQHF. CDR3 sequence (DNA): TGTGCCAGCAGAGTTCATAGCAATCAGCCCCAGCATTTT.

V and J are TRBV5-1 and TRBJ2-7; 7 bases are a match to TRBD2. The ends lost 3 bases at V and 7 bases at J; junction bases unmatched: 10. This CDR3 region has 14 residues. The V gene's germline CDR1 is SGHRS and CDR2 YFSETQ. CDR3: CASSSMASGGEQYF. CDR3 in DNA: TGCGCCAGCAGCTCCATGGCCTCCGGGGGGGAGCAGTACTTC. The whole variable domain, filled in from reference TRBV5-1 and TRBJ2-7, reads KAGVTQTPRYLIKTRGQQVTLSCSPISGHRSVSWYQQTPGQGLQFLFEYFSETQRNKGNFPGRFSGRQFSNSRSEMNVSTLELGDSALYLCASSSMASGGEQYFGPGTRLTVT.

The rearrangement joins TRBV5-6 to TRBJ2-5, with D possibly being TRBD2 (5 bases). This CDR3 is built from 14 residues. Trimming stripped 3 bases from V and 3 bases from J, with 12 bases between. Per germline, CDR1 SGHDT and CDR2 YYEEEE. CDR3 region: CASSWISGKETQYF. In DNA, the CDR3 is TGTGCCAGCAGCTGGATATCGGGAAAAGAGACCCAGTACTTC.

The CDR3 bases are TGTGCCAGCAGTGATCTGGGCGGGCAGACCCAGTACTTC. Encoded protein: CASSDLGGQTQYF. V usage is TRBV6-1 and J usage is TRBJ2-5; a weak D match, TRBD2 (5 bases). This CDR3 has 13 amino acids. Germline values: CDR1 MNHNS, CDR2 SASEGT. The V and J ends lost 3 bases and 6 bases respectively, with 11 bases between them.

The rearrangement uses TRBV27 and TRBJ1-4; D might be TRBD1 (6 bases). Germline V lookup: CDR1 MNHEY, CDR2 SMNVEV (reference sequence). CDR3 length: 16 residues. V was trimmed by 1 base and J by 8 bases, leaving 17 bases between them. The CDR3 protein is CASSLYSNRDGEKLFF. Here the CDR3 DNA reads TGTGCCAGCAGTTTATACTCTAACAGGGATGGGGAAAAACTGTTTTTT.